Sequencing of this T cell receptor (delta chain) was carried out in a study of gamma-delta T cells after stem cell transplantation. J was trimmed by 3 bases and V by 5 bases; bases with no gene match: 7. CDR1 is GEAIGNYY and CDR2 is EKD in the germline V gene. The CDR3 spans 14 residues. TCRdb reprocessed the RT-PCR reads through CATT. Of fewer than 2,000 delta-chain clones listed, about 1.6% are singletons. This clone is deemed medium-sized. A far larger clone is a single base away, which makes a read error likely. The specimen sequenced was gamma-delta T cells. The V and J genes are TRDV2 and TRDJ1; 8 bases agree with TRDD3. This TCR was sampled from a human donor. It is not recorded whose cells these are; they may come from a transplant donor. The CDR3 region has the DNA TGTGCCTGTGGCGCCAGGGGGATAGCCGATAAACTCATCTTT. Amino acids: CACGARGIADKLIF.